This TCR beta chain was observed in a study of spatial heterogeneity in lung cancer. Study context: TCR transcript counts in tumor regions correlated strongly with a T cell module score from matched bulk RNA-seq. Averaged across combinations, each unique TCR and UMI pairing appeared more than ten times in raw reads, which were uncorrected. Overall study results and limits: Intratumoral expanded alpha and beta TCR counts were found to track tumor mutation counts.

The sample's time point: sample taken at primary tumor resection. Unsorted whole RNA from tumor, nontumor lung or frozen PBMC underwent sequencing. TCRdb reprocessed the 5' RACE reads via MiXCR and lists one record per CDR3 protein. The data show 6,000 to 9,500 distinct CDR3 sequences, approximately 8.3% seen once. This clonotype qualifies as medium-sized (0.01 to 0.1%). As yet, its antigen is unknown. This sequence was found in a male donor with early-stage non-small cell lung cancer. The sequenced sample was lung tumor tissue, obtained at surgery.

Here the CDR3 reads CSGSGDRSITDTQYF. The CDR3 DNA reads TGCAGTGGTTCGGGAGACCGGAGTATCACAGATACGCAGTATTTT. The chain joins TRBV20-1 to TRBJ2-3; D may be TRBD2 (6 bases). The CDR3 is 15 residues long. Germline V gives CDR1 DFQATT, CDR2 SNEGSKA (reference sequence). Trimming left V 7 bases short and J 2 bases short, with 19 bases between.